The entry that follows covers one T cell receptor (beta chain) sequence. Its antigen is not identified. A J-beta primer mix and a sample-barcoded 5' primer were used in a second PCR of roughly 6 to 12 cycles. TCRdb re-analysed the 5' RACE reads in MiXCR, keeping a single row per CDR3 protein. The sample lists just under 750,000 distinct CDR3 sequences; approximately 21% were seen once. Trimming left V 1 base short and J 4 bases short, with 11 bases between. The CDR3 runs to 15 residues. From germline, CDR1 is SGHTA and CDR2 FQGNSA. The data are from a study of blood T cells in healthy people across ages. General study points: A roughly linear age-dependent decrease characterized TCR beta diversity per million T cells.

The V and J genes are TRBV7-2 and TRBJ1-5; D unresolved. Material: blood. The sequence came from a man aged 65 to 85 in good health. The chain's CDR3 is CASSLEIGGNQPQHF. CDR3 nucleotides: TGTGCCAGCAGCTTAGAAATAGGAGGGAATCAGCCCCAGCATTTT. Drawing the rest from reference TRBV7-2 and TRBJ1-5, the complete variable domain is GAGVSQSPSNKVTEKGKDVELRCDPISGHTALYWYRQSLGQGLEFLIYFQGNSAPDKSGLPSDRFSAERTGGSVSTLTIQRTQQEDSAVYLCASSLEIGGNQPQHFGDGTRLSIL.